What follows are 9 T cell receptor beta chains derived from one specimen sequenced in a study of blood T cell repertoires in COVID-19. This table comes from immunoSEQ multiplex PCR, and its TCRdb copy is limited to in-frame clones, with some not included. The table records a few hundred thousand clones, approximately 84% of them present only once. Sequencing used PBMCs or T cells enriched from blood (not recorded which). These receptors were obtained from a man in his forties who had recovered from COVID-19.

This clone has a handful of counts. The CDR3 is CASSEVGEGGGYTF. The DNA of the CDR3 is TGTGCCAGCAGTGAAGTCGGGGAGGGAGGTGGCTACACCTTC. This sequence joins TRBV2 and TRBJ1-2; no definite D call. Trimming left V 1 base short and J 7 bases short, with 13 bases between. The CDR3 length is 14 residues. Looked up from germline, CDR1 is SNHLY and CDR2 is FYNNEI.

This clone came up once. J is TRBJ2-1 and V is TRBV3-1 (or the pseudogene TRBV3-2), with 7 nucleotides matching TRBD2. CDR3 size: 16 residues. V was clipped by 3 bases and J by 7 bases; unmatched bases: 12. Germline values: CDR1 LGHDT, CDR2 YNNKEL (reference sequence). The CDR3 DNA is TGTGCCAGCAGCCACGAGGACCCCCTCGGGGGGAATGAGCAGTTCTTC. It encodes CASSHEDPLGGNEQFF.

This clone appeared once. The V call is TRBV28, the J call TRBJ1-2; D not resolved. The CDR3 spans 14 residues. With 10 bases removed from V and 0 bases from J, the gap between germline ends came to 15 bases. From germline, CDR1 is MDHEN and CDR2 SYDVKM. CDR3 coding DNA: TGTGCCACCGACCGGGGATCCTCTAACTATGGCTACACCTTC. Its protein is CATDRGSSNYGYTF.

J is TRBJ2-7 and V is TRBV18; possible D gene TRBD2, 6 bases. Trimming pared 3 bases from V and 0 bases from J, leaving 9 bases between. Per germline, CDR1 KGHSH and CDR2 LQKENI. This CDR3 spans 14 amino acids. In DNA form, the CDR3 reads TGTGCCAGCTCACCTAGCGGAAGCTCCTACGAGCAGTACTTC. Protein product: CASSPSGSSYEQYF.

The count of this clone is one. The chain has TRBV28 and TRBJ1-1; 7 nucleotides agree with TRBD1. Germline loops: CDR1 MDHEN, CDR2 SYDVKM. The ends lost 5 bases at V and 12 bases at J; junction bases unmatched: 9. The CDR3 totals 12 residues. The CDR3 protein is CASSRQGGGSFF. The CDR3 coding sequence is TGTGCCAGCAGTCGACAGGGCGGAGGGTCTTTCTTT.

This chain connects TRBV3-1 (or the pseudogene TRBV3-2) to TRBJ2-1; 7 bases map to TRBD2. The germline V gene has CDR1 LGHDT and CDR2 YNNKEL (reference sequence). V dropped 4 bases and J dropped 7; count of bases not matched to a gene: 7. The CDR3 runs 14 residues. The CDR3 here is CASSLPGRGNEQFF. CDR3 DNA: TGTGCCAGCAGCCTCCCGGGGCGGGGGAATGAGCAGTTCTTC.

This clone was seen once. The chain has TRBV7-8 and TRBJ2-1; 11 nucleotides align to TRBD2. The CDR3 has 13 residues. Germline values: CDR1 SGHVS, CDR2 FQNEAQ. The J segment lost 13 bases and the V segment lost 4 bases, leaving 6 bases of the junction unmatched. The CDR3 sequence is CASSSRLAGNQFF. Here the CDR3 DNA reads TGTGCCAGCAGCTCAAGACTAGCGGGGAATCAGTTCTTC. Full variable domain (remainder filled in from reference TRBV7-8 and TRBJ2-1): GAGVSQSPRYKVAKRGQDVALRCDPISGHVSLFWYQQALGQGPEFLTYFQNEAQLDKSGLPSDRFFAERPEGSVSTLKIQRTQQEDSAVYLCASSSRLAGNQFFGPGTRLTVL.

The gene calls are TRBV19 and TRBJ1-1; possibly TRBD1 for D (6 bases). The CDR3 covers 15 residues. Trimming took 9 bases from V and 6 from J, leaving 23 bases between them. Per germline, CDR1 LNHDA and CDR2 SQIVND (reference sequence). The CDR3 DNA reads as TGTGCCAGCATAACCGCTGCCAGGGGAAGGTCTGAAGCTTTCTTT. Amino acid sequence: CASITAARGRSEAFF. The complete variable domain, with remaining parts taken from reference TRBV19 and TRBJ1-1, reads DGGITQSPKYLFRKEGQNVTLSCEQNLNHDAMYWYRQDPGQGLRLIYYSQIVNDFQKGDIAEGYSVSREKKESFPLTVTSAQKNPTAFYLCASITAARGRSEAFFGQGTRLTVV.

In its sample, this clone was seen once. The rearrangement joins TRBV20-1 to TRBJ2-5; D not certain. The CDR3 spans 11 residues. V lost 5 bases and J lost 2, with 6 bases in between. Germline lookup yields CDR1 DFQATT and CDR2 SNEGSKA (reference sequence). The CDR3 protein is CSAYIQETQYF. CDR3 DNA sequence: TGCAGTGCTTACATACAAGAGACCCAGTACTTC.